Each of the 15 T cell receptor beta chains below was sequenced from the same sample in a study of blood T cell repertoires in COVID-19. Sequenced by immunoSEQ multiplex PCR; TCRdb stores in-frame clones only, minus some. The data contain some 520,000 clones, roughly 89% of them singletons. What was sequenced was peripheral blood. These receptors all come from a man younger than 35 with COVID-19, enrolled during active disease.

The gene calls are TRBV11-2 and TRBJ2-1; maybe TRBD2 (5 bases). This CDR3 has 15 residues. From germline, CDR1 is SGHAT and CDR2 FQNNGV. V lost 5 bases and J lost 9, with 20 bases in between. The CDR3 here is CASSPGSGHIVEQFF. In DNA form, the CDR3 reads TGTGCCAGCAGCCCAGGAAGCGGTCACATCGTTGAGCAGTTCTTC.

The genes are TRBV6-5 and TRBJ2-2, with no clear D. The CDR3 runs 13 residues. V lost 6 bases to trimming and J lost 5 bases, with 10 bases between them. CDR1 is MNHEY and CDR2 is SVGAGI in the germline V gene. CDR3 protein: CASRATGTGELFF. CDR3 DNA sequence: TGTGCCAGCAGGGCGACTGGAACCGGGGAGCTGTTTTTT.

The gene calls are TRBV11-2 and TRBJ1-2; D is possibly TRBD1 (5 bases). The CDR3 has 14 residues. With 3 bases removed from V and 4 bases from J, the gap between germline ends came to 12 bases. Germline CDR1 is SGHAT and CDR2 is FQNNGV. The CDR3 reads CASSLPGLRYGYTF. In DNA, the CDR3 is TGTGCCAGCAGCTTGCCAGGGCTTCGCTATGGCTACACCTTC.

The chain carries TRBV5-4 and TRBJ2-5, with 9 bases that match TRBD2. J was trimmed by 1 base and V by 4 bases; bases with no gene match: 11. The CDR3 has 17 amino acids. Per germline, CDR1 SGHNT and CDR2 YYREEE (reference sequence). CDR3 protein: CASSPGPQRGVQETQYF. The DNA of the CDR3 is TGTGCCAGCAGCCCCGGGCCACAGCGGGGGGTCCAAGAGACCCAGTACTTC. Drawing the rest from reference TRBV5-4 and TRBJ2-5, the complete variable domain is ETGVTQSPTHLIKTRGQQVTLRCSSQSGHNTVSWYQQALGQGPQFIFQYYREEENGRGNFPPRFSGLQFPNYSSELNVNALELDDSALYLCASSPGPQRGVQETQYFGPGTRLLVL.

CDR3 in amino acids: CASSFWGVSNQPQHF. The CDR3 DNA sequence: TGTGCCAGCAGCTTCTGGGGGGTATCCAATCAGCCCCAGCATTTT. The V and J genes are TRBV5-6 and TRBJ1-5; D might be TRBD1 (5 bases). The CDR3 length is 15 residues. Trimming removed 2 bases at V and 3 bases at J, with 12 bases between. In germline, CDR1 is SGHDT, CDR2 YYEEEE. The entire variable domain, with the rest obtained from reference TRBV5-6 and TRBJ1-5, is as follows: DAGVTQSPTHLIKTRGQQVTLRCSPKSGHDTVSWYQQALGQGPQFIFQYYEEEERQRGNFPDRFSGHQFPNYSSELNVNALLLGDSALYLCASSFWGVSNQPQHFGDGTRLSIL.

The gene calls are TRBV5-1 and TRBJ1-1, with 7 bases lining up with TRBD1. After removal of 8 bases from V and 4 bases from J, the junction contained 5 bases not matched to a gene. Germline V gene lookup returns CDR1 SGHRS and CDR2 YFSETQ. The CDR3 is 12 residues long. CDR3 sequence: CASWDRRTEAFF. DNA for the CDR3: TGCGCCAGTTGGGACAGACGCACTGAAGCTTTCTTT.

This clone was observed once. The gene calls are TRBV5-1 and TRBJ2-4; a possible D gene is TRBD1 (5 bases). With 0 bases removed from V and 2 bases from J, the gap between germline ends came to 9 bases. This CDR3 spans 15 amino acids. CDR1 is SGHRS and CDR2 is YFSETQ in the germline V gene. The CDR3 sequence is CASSLVSGPKNIQYF. DNA for the CDR3: TGCGCCAGCAGCTTGGTTTCAGGGCCCAAAAACATTCAGTACTTC.

The chain combines TRBV25-1 with TRBJ1-1; TRBD1 is a possible D gene (6 bases). CDR1 is MGHDK and CDR2 is SYGVNS in the germline V gene. The CDR3 runs 15 residues. V lost 3 bases to trimming and J lost 5 bases, with 16 bases between them. The CDR3 DNA is TGTGCCAGCAGTGATGTGGGGGCGCTCTCGACTGAAGCTTTCTTT. Its translation: CASSDVGALSTEAFF. Together with reference TRBV25-1 and TRBJ1-1, the CDR3 gives the full variable domain: EADIYQTPRYLVIGTGKKITLECSQTMGHDKMYWYQQDPGMELHLIHYSYGVNSTEKGDLSSESTVSRIRTEHFPLTLESARPSHTSQYLCASSDVGALSTEAFFGQGTRLTVV.

The chain combines TRBV6-5 with TRBJ1-6, with D perhaps matching TRBD1 (6 bases). Germline V gene lookup returns CDR1 MNHEY and CDR2 SVGAGI. V lost 3 bases and J 5 bases, leaving 14 bases between the germline ends. The CDR3 sequence is 16 residues long. CDR3 protein: CASSYGVQGNNSPLHF. In DNA, the CDR3 is TGTGCCAGCAGTTATGGGGTGCAGGGGAATAATTCACCCCTCCACTTT.

V is TRBV5-4 and J is TRBJ1-1, with D unclear. The germline gives CDR1 SGHNT, CDR2 YYREEE (reference sequence). The V gene lost 3 bases and the J gene lost 6 bases, with 24 bases spanning the gap. This CDR3 has 17 residues. DNA for the CDR3: TGTGCCAGCAGCTCCTCGCAGGCCAGCTATTCGGGGTCTGAAGCTTTCTTT. This gives the protein CASSSSQASYSGSEAFF.

The V call is TRBV6-2 or TRBV6-3, the J call TRBJ2-7, with a tentative D call TRBD1 (6 bases). Trimming took 0 bases from V and 8 from J, leaving 11 bases between them. The germline V gene has CDR1 MNHEY and CDR2 SVGEGT. CDR3 length: 13 residues. The CDR3 loop is CASSYSTGMKQYF. CDR3 DNA: TGTGCCAGCAGTTACTCTACAGGGATGAAGCAGTACTTC.

With regard to this clone: Other DNA sequences in the sample encode the same CDR3. The V and J genes are TRBV2 and TRBJ2-7; 8 bases align to TRBD1. CDR1 is SNHLY, CDR2 FYNNEI, per germline. Germline trimming cut 4 bases from V and 3 bases from J; bases unmatched to any gene: 2. This CDR3 has 13 residues. CDR3 DNA sequence: TGTGCCAGCAGTGTAGACAGGGGCTACGAGCAGTACTTC. Its translation is CASSVDRGYEQYF.

This chain links TRBV11-2 with TRBJ1-5; a possible D gene is TRBD1 (5 bases). The CDR3 runs 14 residues. Trimming left V 0 bases short and J 5 bases short, with 8 bases between. Germline loops: CDR1 SGHAT, CDR2 FQNNGV. In DNA, the CDR3 is TGTGCCAGCAGCTTAGACAGGGTCGATCAGCCCCAGCATTTT. This sequence encodes CASSLDRVDQPQHF.

The chain recombines TRBV10-3 with TRBJ2-7, with no clear D. The CDR3 has 13 amino acids. CDR1 and CDR2 from the germline V gene are ENHRY and SYGVKD. Trimming removed 5 bases at V and 1 base at J, with 9 bases between. Here the CDR3 DNA reads TGTGCCATCAGTTCCGAGATGTCCTACGAGCAGTACTTC. Its translation: CAISSEMSYEQYF.

The chain carries TRBV5-4 and TRBJ2-7, with 14 bases that match TRBD2. The junction had 12 bases not matched to a gene; V was cut back by 4 bases and J by 6 bases. The CDR3 has 17 residues. Per germline, CDR1 SGHNT and CDR2 YYREEE (reference sequence). The CDR3: CASSLGGTSGSLSEQYF. In nucleotides, the CDR3 is TGTGCCAGCAGCCTGGGGGGGACTAGCGGGAGCTTGTCCGAGCAGTACTTC.